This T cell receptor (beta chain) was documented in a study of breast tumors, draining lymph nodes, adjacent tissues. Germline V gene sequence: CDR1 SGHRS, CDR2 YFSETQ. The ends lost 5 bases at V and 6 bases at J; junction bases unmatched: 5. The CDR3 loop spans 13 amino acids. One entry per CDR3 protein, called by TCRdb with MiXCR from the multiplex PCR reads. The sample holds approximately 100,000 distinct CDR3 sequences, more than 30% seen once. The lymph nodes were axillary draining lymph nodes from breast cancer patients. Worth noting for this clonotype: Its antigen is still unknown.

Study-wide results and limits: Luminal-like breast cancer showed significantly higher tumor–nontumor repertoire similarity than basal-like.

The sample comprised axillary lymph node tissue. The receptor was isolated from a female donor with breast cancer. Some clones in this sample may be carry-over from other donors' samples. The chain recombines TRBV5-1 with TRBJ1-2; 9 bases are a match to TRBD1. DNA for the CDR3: TGCGCCAGCAGTTTTGGGACAGGGCATGGCTACACCTTC. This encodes CASSFGTGHGYTF.